This TCR beta chain was obtained from a study of T cell responses to AZD1222 COVID-19 vaccine. About this clone: Antigen unknown.

Overall study results and limits: Nearly half of spike-specific TCRs reportedly target unmutated variant regions. An increase in Spike-specific TCR breadth and depth was observed after two AZD1222 doses. Donors were chiefly white British, with a greater number of females, and clonal diversity was perhaps underestimated.

This CDR3 is built from 12 residues. CDR1 is SEHNR and CDR2 is FQNEAQ in the germline V gene (reference sequence). V lost 6 bases, J lost 1 base, and 7 bases lay in between. TCRdb's table, derived via immunoSEQ multiplex PCR, lists solely in-frame clones and lacks some. There are about 130,000 clones in the sample; approximately 86% occur only once, and roughly 1.5% lies in the top ten. V gene TRBV7-9 combines with J gene TRBJ2-7; D unresolved. The sequence was obtained from an adult in good health. Specimen: peripheral blood, collected on day 0 of AZD1222 vaccination. The CDR3 nucleotides read TGTGCCAGCAGTTCCGTGTCCTACGAGCAGTACTTC. Protein sequence: CASSSVSYEQYF.